The source of this TCR beta chain is a study of Graves' ophthalmopathy and Graves' hyperthyroidism. Study information: Peripheral blood was gathered at the point of initial diagnosis, before any treatment started. Study conclusions and caveats: Ophthalmopathy progression prediction by the model yielded a sensitivity of 60% to 71% and a specificity of roughly 74%. Blood also harbored most expanded thyroid clonotypes above 0.001 frequency.

For repertoire sequencing, the TCR beta CDR3 regions were amplified from RNA transcripts. A first-round RT-PCR used HTBI primers, followed by a second-round multiplex PCR. From the multiplex PCR reads, TCRdb called clonotypes with MiXCR, one entry per CDR3 protein. The sample shows 620,000 or so distinct CDR3 sequences, roughly 20% of them seen only once. Researchers turned away patients with other autoimmune diseases, uncontrolled infections, pregnancy or lactation. The ends were cut back, 8 bases at V and 3 bases at J, with 13 bases in the middle. The CDR3 runs to 13 residues. Germline V lookup: CDR1 ENHRY, CDR2 SYGVKD. This clonotype has ten or more counts. Antigen: not known.

The sample was peripheral blood. The genes are TRBV10-3 and TRBJ2-5; D may be TRBD1 or TRBD2 (5 bases each). The receptor was isolated from a woman younger than 30 with stable Graves' hyperthyroidism. Some clones in this sample may be carry-over from other donors' samples. CDR3: CAIREGTKETQYF. The CDR3 coding sequence is TGTGCCATCCGCGAAGGGACCAAAGAGACCCAGTACTTC.